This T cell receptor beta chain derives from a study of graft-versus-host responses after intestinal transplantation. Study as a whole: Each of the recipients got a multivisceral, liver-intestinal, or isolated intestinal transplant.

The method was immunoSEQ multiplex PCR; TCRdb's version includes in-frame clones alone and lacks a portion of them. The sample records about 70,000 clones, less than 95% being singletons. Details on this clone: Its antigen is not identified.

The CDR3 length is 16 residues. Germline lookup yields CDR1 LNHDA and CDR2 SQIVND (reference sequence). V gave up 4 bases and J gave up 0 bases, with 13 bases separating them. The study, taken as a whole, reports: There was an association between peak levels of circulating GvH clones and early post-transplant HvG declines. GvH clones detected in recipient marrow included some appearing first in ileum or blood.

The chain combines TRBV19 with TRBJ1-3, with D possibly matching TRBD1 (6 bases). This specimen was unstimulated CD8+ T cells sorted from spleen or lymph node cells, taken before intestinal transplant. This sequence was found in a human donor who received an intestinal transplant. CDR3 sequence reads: CASSRGGLLSGNTIYF. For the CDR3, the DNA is TGTGCCAGTAGTAGGGGGGGCCTCCTCTCTGGAAACACCATATATTTT.